This T cell receptor beta chain was identified in a study of T-cell memory formation after mild COVID-19. TCRdb re-derived calls from the 5' RACE reads in MiXCR, one entry per CDR3 protein. The profile covers roughly 260,000 distinct CDR3 sequences, with roughly 17% appearing a single time and approximately 3.5% taken by the ten largest. The CDR3 extends over 15 amino acids. Losses at the gene ends were 3 bases for V and 2 bases for J; bases not matched to a gene: 5. Germline V gene sequence: CDR1 LGHDT, CDR2 YNNKEL (reference sequence). Study-level findings and limits: CD4/CD8 balance characterized clones contracting day 15 to 85, and CD4+ skew characterized later expanders.

As for this clonotype: No antigen is known for it.

What was sequenced was PBMCs or a T cell subset sorted from them (not recorded which). This rearrangement joins TRBV3-1 to TRBJ1-2; 8 bases line up with TRBD1. The receptor's source is a man between 18 and 35 years old who had mild COVID-19 (a few samples of this study predate the infection). Cell type and time point are not known. The CDR3 protein is CASSHAGGLNYGYTF. In nucleotides, the CDR3 is TGTGCCAGCAGCCACGCAGGGGGCTTGAACTATGGCTACACCTTC.